This is a list of T cell receptor beta chains from one sample in a study of long-term antiretroviral therapy in people with HIV. The data were produced by immunoSEQ multiplex PCR, yet TCRdb's version contains in-frame clones alone and is incomplete. Among about 25,000 clones listed, roughly 88% were seen once. Sequenced here: unsorted PBMCs, sampled almost 4.6 years after starting antiretroviral therapy. Source of these receptors: a man aged 25-45 years with HIV. Each CDR3 is given with its conserved first and last residue. Fields, in order: V gene, J gene, D gene, clone size, CDR3 protein, CDR3 DNA. D genes are given only for firm matches. Not every row has a clone size; where given, it reads once, few, many or a size class.

V: TRBV7-9; J: TRBJ1-4; D: .; size: .; CDR3: CASSQLSTGPREKLFF; DNA: TGTGCCAGCAGCCAGCTGAGCACAGGCCCTAGGGAAAAACTGTTTTTT
V: TRBV7-2; J: TRBJ1-1; D: .; size: .; CDR3: CASSSDRNTEAFF; DNA: TGTGCCAGCAGTTCCGACCGGAACACTGAAGCTTTCTTT
V: TRBV27; J: TRBJ2-7; D: TRBD2; size: .; CDR3: CASSVTSGGYEQYF; DNA: TGTGCCAGCAGTGTAACTAGCGGGGGCTACGAGCAGTACTTC
V: TRBV5-8; J: TRBJ2-3; D: TRBD2; size: .; CDR3: CASSLYTSGDTDTQYF; DNA: TGTGCCAGCAGCTTGTACACTAGCGGGGACACAGATACGCAGTATTTT
V: TRBV6-5; J: TRBJ2-7; D: TRBD1; size: .; CDR3: CASSYSRDRGYEQYF; DNA: TGTGCCAGCAGTTACTCCCGGGACAGGGGATACGAGCAGTACTTC
V: TRBV9; J: TRBJ2-1; D: .; size: .; CDR3: CASSLGPALYHEQFF; DNA: TGTGCCAGCAGTCTGGGCCCGGCACTATACCATGAGCAGTTCTTC
V: TRBV10-3; J: TRBJ1-6; D: TRBD1; size: .; CDR3: CAISETGTGEGNSPLHF; DNA: TGTGCCATCAGTGAGACAGGGACAGGCGAGGGGAATTCACCCCTCCACTTT
V: TRBV5-6; J: TRBJ2-5; D: .; size: .; CDR3: CASSPPGQGETQYF; DNA: TGTGCCAGCAGCCCCCCCGGGCAGGGAGAGACCCAGTACTTC
V: TRBV6-5; J: TRBJ2-7; D: TRBD1; size: .; CDR3: CASSFFRTGLEEQYF; DNA: TGTGCCAGCAGTTTCTTCAGGACAGGGCTGGAGGAGCAGTACTTC
V: TRBV18; J: TRBJ1-1; D: .; size: .; CDR3: CASSSILNTEAFF; DNA: TGTGCCAGCTCATCCATCCTGAACACTGAAGCTTTCTTT
V: TRBV25-1; J: TRBJ1-1; D: TRBD1; size: .; CDR3: CASRPSGGHTEAFF; DNA: TGTGCCAGCAGACCATCAGGGGGCCACACTGAAGCTTTCTTT
V: TRBV7-9; J: TRBJ2-7; D: TRBD1; size: .; CDR3: CASSLQGQPYEQYF; DNA: TGTGCCAGCAGCTTACAGGGACAGCCCTACGAGCAGTACTTC
V: TRBV7-2; J: TRBJ1-1; D: .; size: .; CDR3: CASSLGGQSTEAFF; DNA: TGTGCCAGCAGCTTAGGAGGGCAGAGCACTGAAGCTTTCTTT
V: TRBV19; J: TRBJ2-7; D: .; size: .; CDR3: CASSIRVGRESYEQYF; DNA: TGTGCCAGTAGTATTAGAGTAGGCAGAGAAAGTTACGAGCAGTACTTC
V: TRBV9; J: TRBJ2-7; D: TRBD2; size: .; CDR3: CASSVGGGGGYEQYF; DNA: TGTGCCAGCAGCGTAGGGGGGGGTGGTGGCTACGAGCAGTACTTC
V: TRBV6-6; J: TRBJ1-1; D: .; size: .; CDR3: CASGPVNTEAFF; DNA: TGTGCCAGCGGCCCGGTGAACACTGAAGCTTTCTTT
V: TRBV7-9; J: TRBJ2-7; D: .; size: .; CDR3: CASSLEVPDPYEQYF; DNA: TGTGCCAGCAGCTTAGAGGTCCCAGATCCATACGAGCAGTACTTC
V: TRBV7-2; J: TRBJ2-2; D: .; size: .; CDR3: CASRQITGELFF; DNA: TGTGCCAGCAGACAGATCACCGGGGAGCTGTTTTTT
V: TRBV9; J: TRBJ2-1; D: TRBD2; size: .; CDR3: CASSEAGAHNEQFF; DNA: TGTGCCAGCAGCGAAGCGGGAGCCCACAATGAGCAGTTCTTC
V: TRBV4-1; J: TRBJ2-7; D: TRBD1; size: .; CDR3: CASSQVGQSYEQYF; DNA: TGCGCCAGCAGCCAAGTGGGACAGTCCTACGAGCAGTACTTC
V: TRBV7-9; J: TRBJ2-7; D: .; size: .; CDR3: CASSLAGASGEQYF; DNA: TGTGCCAGCAGCTTAGCCGGGGCATCGGGAGAGCAGTACTTC
V: TRBV2; J: TRBJ2-2; D: TRBD1; size: .; CDR3: CASRIWTGANTGELFF; DNA: TGTGCCAGCCGTATCTGGACAGGAGCGAACACCGGGGAGCTGTTTTTT
V: TRBV19; J: TRBJ2-1; D: .; size: .; CDR3: CASSIVAVSYNEQFF; DNA: TGTGCCAGTAGTATAGTTGCGGTCTCCTACAATGAGCAGTTCTTC
V: TRBV5-5; J: TRBJ2-2; D: TRBD1; size: .; CDR3: CASSLVQGETGELFF; DNA: TGTGCCAGCAGCTTGGTCCAGGGGGAGACCGGGGAGCTGTTTTTT
V: TRBV6-1; J: TRBJ1-4; D: TRBD1; size: .; CDR3: CASSEPDRALGGKLFF; DNA: TGTGCCAGCAGTGAACCCGACAGGGCCTTAGGCGGAAAACTGTTTTTT
V: TRBV7-9; J: TRBJ2-1; D: TRBD2; size: .; CDR3: CASSYRAGAGGEQFF; DNA: TGTGCCAGCAGCTATAGAGCGGGGGCTGGCGGTGAGCAGTTCTTC
V: TRBV2; J: TRBJ2-2; D: TRBD1; size: .; CDR3: CATQGEEPGELFF; DNA: TGTGCCACGCAGGGGGAAGAACCCGGGGAGCTGTTTTTT
V: TRBV7-7; J: TRBJ2-3; D: TRBD2; size: .; CDR3: CASSSIPGTSGATADTQYF; DNA: TGTGCTAGCAGCTCCATCCCCGGGACTAGCGGGGCCACAGCAGATACGCAGTATTTT
V: TRBV10-3; J: TRBJ2-2; D: .; size: .; CDR3: CAINEVGTGELFF; DNA: TGTGCCATCAACGAGGTCGGGACCGGGGAGCTGTTTTTT
V: TRBV7-8; J: TRBJ1-6; D: TRBD1; size: .; CDR3: CASSLTGQQNSPLHF; DNA: TGTGCCAGCAGCTTAACGGGACAGCAAAATTCACCCCTCCACTTT
V: TRBV14; J: TRBJ2-1; D: TRBD2; size: .; CDR3: CASSQGLAGYNEQFF; DNA: TGTGCCAGCAGCCAAGGACTAGCGGGCTACAATGAGCAGTTCTTC
V: TRBV30; J: TRBJ2-4; D: TRBD2; size: .; CDR3: CACYPSGSRDIQYF; DNA: TGTGCCTGTTACCCTAGCGGGAGCAGGGACATTCAGTACTTC
V: TRBV18; J: TRBJ2-7; D: TRBD1; size: .; CDR3: CASSPPDRGREQYF; DNA: TGTGCCAGCTCACCACCGGACAGGGGGCGCGAGCAGTACTTC
V: TRBV27; J: TRBJ2-5; D: .; size: .; CDR3: CASSFTGETQYF; DNA: TGTGCCAGCAGTTTCACCGGGGAGACCCAGTACTTC
V: TRBV4-1; J: TRBJ2-1; D: TRBD2; size: .; CDR3: CASSQERATSGKDEQFF; DNA: TGCGCCAGCAGCCAAGAGAGGGCGACTAGCGGGAAGGATGAGCAGTTCTTC
V: TRBV9; J: TRBJ2-1; D: TRBD2; size: once; CDR3: CASSVGLAGGFEQFF; DNA: TGTGCCAGCAGCGTAGGTCTAGCGGGAGGGTTTGAGCAGTTCTTC
V: TRBV18; J: TRBJ2-7; D: TRBD2; size: once; CDR3: CASSRTGLAVRYEQYF; DNA: TGTGCCAGCTCTAGAACTGGACTAGCGGTACGCTACGAGCAGTACTTC
V: TRBV27; J: TRBJ2-5; D: .; size: .; CDR3: CASRWVGSVEETQYF; DNA: TGTGCCAGCAGATGGGTGGGAAGTGTTGAGGAGACCCAGTACTTC
V: TRBV5-6; J: TRBJ1-2; D: .; size: .; CDR3: CASSLGGGAGYTF; DNA: TGTGCCAGCAGCTTGGGGGGAGGAGCGGGCTACACCTTC
V: TRBV30; J: TRBJ1-1; D: .; size: .; CDR3: CAATSTREAFF; DNA: TGTGCCGCTACGTCGACACGGGAAGCTTTCTTT
V: TRBV7-2; J: TRBJ2-3; D: TRBD2; size: .; CDR3: CASSLVNLAGARTDTQYF; DNA: TGTGCCAGCAGCTTAGTTAATCTAGCGGGGGCCCGCACAGATACGCAGTATTTT
V: TRBV7-2; J: TRBJ2-1; D: .; size: .; CDR3: CASSLWVRNEQFF; DNA: TGTGCCAGCAGCTTATGGGTTCGCAATGAGCAGTTCTTC
V: TRBV6-5; J: TRBJ1-5; D: .; size: .; CDR3: CASSLPSGPQHF; DNA: TGTGCCAGCAGCCTCCCGTCGGGGCCCCAGCATTTT
V: TRBV6-4; J: TRBJ1-6; D: TRBD1; size: .; CDR3: CASSDRGQASPLHF; DNA: TGTGCCAGCAGTGATAGGGGACAGGCTTCACCCCTCCACTTT
V: TRBV10-3; J: TRBJ1-1; D: .; size: .; CDR3: CAISEDQNTEAFF; DNA: TGTGCCATCAGCGAGGACCAGAACACTGAAGCTTTCTTT
V: TRBV7-9; J: TRBJ1-1; D: .; size: few; CDR3: CASSPELNTEAFF; DNA: TGTGCCAGCAGTCCAGAGCTTAACACTGAAGCTTTCTTT
V: TRBV27; J: TRBJ2-7; D: .; size: .; CDR3: CASSLTGGGREQYF; DNA: TGTGCCAGCAGCTTGACAGGTGGTGGCCGCGAGCAGTACTTC
V: TRBV7-9; J: TRBJ2-2; D: .; size: few; CDR3: CASIKHTGELFF; DNA: TGTGCCAGCATCAAACACACCGGGGAGCTGTTTTTT
V: TRBV4-1; J: TRBJ2-3; D: TRBD2; size: .; CDR3: CASSQGDGGEDTQYF; DNA: TGCGCCAGCAGCCAAGGGGACGGGGGGGAGGATACGCAGTATTTT